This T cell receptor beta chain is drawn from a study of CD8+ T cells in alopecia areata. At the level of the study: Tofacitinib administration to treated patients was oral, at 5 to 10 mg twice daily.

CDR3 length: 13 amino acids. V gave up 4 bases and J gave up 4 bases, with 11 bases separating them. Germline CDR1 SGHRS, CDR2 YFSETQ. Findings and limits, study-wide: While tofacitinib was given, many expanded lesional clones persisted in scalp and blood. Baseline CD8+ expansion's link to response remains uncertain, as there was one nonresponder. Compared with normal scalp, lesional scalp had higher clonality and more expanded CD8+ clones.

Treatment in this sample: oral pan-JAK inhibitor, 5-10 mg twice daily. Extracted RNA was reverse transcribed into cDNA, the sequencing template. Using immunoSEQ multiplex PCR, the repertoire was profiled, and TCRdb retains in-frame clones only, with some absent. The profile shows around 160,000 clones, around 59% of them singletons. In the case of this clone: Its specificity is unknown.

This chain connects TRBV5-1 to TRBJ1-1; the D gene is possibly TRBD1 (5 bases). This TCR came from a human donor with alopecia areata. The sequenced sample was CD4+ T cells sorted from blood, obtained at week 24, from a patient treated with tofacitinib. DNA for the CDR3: TGCGCCAGCAGCCAAGGGACGGGCACTGAAGCTTTCTTT. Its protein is CASSQGTGTEAFF.